The clone carrying this T cell receptor beta chain was seen a single time. The antigen is undetermined. The treatment was: about 20 received Ad26.COV2.S at low or high dose, single or two shots; 5 received placebo; per-sample allocation not given. Sampling took place 63 days after the first vaccine or placebo injection. The CDR3 has 18 amino acids. The germline V gene encodes CDR1 MGHRA and CDR2 YSYEKL. The junction had 10 bases not matched to a gene; V was cut back by 2 bases and J by 0 bases. This entry is derived from a study of Ad26.COV2.S vaccination and SARS-CoV-2 variants. Study-level background: Into the muscle, Ad26.COV2.S was dosed once or twice, 56 days apart. Study-level points and caveats: The analyses of TCR breadth and depth may have understated the size of total T cell responses.

TCRdb's copy holds only in-frame clones and misses some; the assay was immunoSEQ multiplex PCR. This sample has roughly 420,000 clones, with approximately 92% found just once. This TCR was recovered from a person aged 18 to 59 who received the Ad26.COV2.S COVID-19 vaccine or a placebo. The J gene is TRBJ2-1, the V gene TRBV4-1, with 7 bases aligning to TRBD2. Sequenced here: peripheral blood, sampled in a trial of Ad26.COV2.S vaccine versus placebo. CDR3: CASSQRALAVSSYNEQFF. CDR3 nucleotides: TGCGCCAGCAGCCAAAGAGCCCTAGCGGTGAGCTCCTACAATGAGCAGTTCTTC.